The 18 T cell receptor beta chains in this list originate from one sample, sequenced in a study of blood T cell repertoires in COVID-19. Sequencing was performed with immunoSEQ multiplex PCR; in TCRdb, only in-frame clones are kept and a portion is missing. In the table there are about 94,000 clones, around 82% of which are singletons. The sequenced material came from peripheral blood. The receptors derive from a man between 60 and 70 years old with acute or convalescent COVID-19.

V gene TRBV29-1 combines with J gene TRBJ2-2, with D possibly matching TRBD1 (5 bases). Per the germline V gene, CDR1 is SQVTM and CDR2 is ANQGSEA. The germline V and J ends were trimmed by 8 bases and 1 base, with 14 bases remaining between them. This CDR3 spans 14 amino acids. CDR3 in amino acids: CSFSQGLNTGELFF. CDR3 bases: TGCAGCTTCTCTCAGGGATTGAACACCGGGGAGCTGTTTTTT.

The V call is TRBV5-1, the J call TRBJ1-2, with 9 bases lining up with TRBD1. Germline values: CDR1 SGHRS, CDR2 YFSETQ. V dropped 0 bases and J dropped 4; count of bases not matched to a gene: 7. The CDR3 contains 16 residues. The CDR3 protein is CASSLERQGGSYGYTF. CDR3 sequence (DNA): TGCGCCAGCAGCTTGGAGAGACAGGGGGGGAGCTATGGCTACACCTTC.

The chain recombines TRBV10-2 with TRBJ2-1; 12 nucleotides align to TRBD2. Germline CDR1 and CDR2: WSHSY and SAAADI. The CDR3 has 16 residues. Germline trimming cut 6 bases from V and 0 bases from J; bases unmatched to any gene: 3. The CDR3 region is CASRLAGGSSYNEQFF. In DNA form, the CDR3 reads TGCGCCAGCAGACTAGCGGGGGGAAGCTCCTACAATGAGCAGTTCTTC.

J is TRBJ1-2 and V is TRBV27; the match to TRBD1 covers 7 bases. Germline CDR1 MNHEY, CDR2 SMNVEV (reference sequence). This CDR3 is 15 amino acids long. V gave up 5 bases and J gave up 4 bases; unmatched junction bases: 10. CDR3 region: CASSPLPTGRYGYTF. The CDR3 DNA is TGTGCCAGCAGTCCCCTCCCGACAGGGCGCTATGGCTACACCTTC.

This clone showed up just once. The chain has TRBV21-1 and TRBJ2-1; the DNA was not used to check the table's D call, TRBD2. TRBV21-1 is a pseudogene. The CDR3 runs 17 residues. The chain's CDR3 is CASSKTGTSGVYNEQFF. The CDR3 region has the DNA TGTGCCAGCAGCAAAACCGGGACTAGCGGGGTTTACAATGAGCAGTTCTTC.

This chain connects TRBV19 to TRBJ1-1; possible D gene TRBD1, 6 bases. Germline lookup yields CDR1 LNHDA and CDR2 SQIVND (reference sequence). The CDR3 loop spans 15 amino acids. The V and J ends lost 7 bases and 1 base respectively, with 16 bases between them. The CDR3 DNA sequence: TGTGCCAGTATTAGGGCCTGGGGACAGAACACTGAAGCTTTCTTT. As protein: CASIRAWGQNTEAFF.

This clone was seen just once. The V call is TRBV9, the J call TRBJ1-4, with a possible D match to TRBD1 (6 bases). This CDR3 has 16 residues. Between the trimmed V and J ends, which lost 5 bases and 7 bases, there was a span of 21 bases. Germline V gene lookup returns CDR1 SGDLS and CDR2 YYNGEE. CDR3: CASSGNRVTFGEKLFF. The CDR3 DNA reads TGTGCCAGCAGTGGTAACAGGGTCACATTCGGTGAAAAACTGTTTTTT.

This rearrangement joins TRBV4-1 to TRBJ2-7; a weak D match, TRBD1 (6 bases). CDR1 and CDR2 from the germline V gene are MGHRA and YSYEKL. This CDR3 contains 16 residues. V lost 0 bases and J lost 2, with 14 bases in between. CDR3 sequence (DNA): TGCGCCAGCAGCCAAGATGCAGGGCAGGGGACCTACGAGCAGTACTTC. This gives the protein CASSQDAGQGTYEQYF.

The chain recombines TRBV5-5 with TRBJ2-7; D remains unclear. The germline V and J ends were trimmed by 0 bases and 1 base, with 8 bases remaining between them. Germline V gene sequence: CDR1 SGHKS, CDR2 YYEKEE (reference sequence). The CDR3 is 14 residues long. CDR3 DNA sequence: TGTGCCAGCAGCTTGGTTCCTAGTTCCTACGAGCAGTACTTC. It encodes CASSLVPSSYEQYF.

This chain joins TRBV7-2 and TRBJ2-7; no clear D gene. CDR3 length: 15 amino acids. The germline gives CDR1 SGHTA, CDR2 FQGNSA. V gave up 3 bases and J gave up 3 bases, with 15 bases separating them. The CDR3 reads CASSLLASMIYEQYF. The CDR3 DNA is TGTGCCAGCAGCTTGTTAGCATCAATGATCTACGAGCAGTACTTC.

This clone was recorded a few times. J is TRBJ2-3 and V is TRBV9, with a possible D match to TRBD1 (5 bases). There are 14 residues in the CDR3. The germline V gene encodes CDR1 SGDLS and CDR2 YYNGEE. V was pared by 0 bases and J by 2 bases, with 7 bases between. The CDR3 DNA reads TGTGCCAGCAGCGTAGGCAGGGCCACAGATACGCAGTATTTT. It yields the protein CASSVGRATDTQYF.

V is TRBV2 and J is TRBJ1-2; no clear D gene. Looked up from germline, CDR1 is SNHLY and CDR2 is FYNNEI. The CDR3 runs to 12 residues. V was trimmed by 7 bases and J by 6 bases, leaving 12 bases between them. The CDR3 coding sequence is TGTGCCAGCACCACAGTGGGTAATGGCTACACCTTC. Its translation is CASTTVGNGYTF.

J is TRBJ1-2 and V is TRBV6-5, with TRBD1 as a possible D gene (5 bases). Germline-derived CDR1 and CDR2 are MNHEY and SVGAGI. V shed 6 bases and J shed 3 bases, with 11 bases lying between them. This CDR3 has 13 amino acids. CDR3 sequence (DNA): TGTGCCAGCAGCCGGGGGAATGACTATGGCTACACCTTC. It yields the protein CASSRGNDYGYTF.

The CDR3 loop reads CASSGGDRDITDTQYF. Written as DNA, the CDR3 is TGTGCCAGCAGCGGAGGGGACAGGGATATTACAGATACGCAGTATTTT. The chain employs TRBV9 and TRBJ2-3; TRBD1 aligns across 9 bases. This CDR3 comprises 16 residues. Trimming took 3 bases from V and 3 from J; bases not matched to a gene: 8. Germline CDR1 and CDR2: SGDLS and YYNGEE.

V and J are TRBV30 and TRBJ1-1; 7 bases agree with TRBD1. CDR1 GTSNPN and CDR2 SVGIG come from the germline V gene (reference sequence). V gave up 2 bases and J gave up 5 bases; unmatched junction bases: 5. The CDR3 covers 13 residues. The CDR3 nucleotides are TGTGCCTGGAGTTTTAACAGGGGAACTGAAGCTTTCTTT. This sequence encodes CAWSFNRGTEAFF.

DNA of the CDR3: TGTGCCAGCAGCTCAGGGAACTCTGGAAACACCATATATTTT. This translates into CASSSGNSGNTIYF. The genes are TRBV28 and TRBJ1-3; maybe TRBD1 (5 bases). The CDR3 spans 14 residues. Trimming removed 6 bases at V and 0 bases at J, with 9 bases between. Germline-derived CDR1 and CDR2 are MDHEN and SYDVKM.

DNA of the CDR3: TGTGCCAGCAGTTTAGGCTACGGGAGCTCTGGAAACACCATATATTTT. Its protein product is CASSLGYGSSGNTIYF. The V and J genes are TRBV27 and TRBJ1-3; no clear D gene. Per germline, CDR1 MNHEY and CDR2 SMNVEV (reference sequence). The CDR3 extends over 16 amino acids. The V end was cut by 2 bases, the J end by 0 bases, with 11 bases between.

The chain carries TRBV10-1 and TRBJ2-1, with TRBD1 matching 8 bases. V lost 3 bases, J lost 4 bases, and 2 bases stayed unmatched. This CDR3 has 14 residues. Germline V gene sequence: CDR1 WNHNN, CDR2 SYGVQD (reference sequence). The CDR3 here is CASSDGTGYNEQFF. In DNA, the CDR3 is TGCGCCAGCAGTGACGGGACAGGATACAATGAGCAGTTCTTC.